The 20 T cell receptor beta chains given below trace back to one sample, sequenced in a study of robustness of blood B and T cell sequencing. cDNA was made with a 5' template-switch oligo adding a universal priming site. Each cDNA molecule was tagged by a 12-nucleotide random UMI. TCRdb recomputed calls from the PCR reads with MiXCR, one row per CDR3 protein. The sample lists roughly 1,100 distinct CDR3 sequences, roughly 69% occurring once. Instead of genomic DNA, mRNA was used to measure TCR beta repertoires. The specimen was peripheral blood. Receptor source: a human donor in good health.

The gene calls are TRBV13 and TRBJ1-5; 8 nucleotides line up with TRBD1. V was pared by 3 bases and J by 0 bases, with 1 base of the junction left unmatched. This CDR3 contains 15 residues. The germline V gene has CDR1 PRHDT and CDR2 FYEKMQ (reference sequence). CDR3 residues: CASSLTGDSNQPQHF. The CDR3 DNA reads TGTGCCAGCAGCTTGACAGGGGATAGCAATCAGCCCCAGCATTTT. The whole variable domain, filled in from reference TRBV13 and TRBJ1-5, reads AAGVIQSPRHLIKEKRETATLKCYPIPRHDTVYWYQQGPGQDPQFLISFYEKMQSDKGSIPDRFSAQQFSDYHSELNMSSLELGDSALYFCASSLTGDSNQPQHFGDGTRLSIL.

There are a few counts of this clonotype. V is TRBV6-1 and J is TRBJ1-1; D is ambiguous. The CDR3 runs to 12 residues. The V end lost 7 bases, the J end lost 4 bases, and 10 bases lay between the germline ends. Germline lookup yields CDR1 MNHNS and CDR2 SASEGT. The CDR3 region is CASTGGSTEAFF. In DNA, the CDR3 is TGTGCCAGCACAGGAGGCAGCACTGAAGCTTTCTTT.

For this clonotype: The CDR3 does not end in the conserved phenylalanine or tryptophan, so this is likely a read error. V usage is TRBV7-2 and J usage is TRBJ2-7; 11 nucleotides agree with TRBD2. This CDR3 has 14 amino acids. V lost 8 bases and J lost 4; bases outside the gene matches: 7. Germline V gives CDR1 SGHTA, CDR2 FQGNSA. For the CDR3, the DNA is TGTGCCAGCGGTTTAGCGGGGGGGGATTACGAGCAGTACTTA. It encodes CASGLAGGDYEQYL.

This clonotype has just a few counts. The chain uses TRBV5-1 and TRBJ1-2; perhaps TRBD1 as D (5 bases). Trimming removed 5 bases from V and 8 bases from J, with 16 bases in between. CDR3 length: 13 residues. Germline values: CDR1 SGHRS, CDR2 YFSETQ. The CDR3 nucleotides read TGCGCCAGCAGTCCAGGGAGACAAGACGGCTACACCTTC. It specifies CASSPGRQDGYTF.

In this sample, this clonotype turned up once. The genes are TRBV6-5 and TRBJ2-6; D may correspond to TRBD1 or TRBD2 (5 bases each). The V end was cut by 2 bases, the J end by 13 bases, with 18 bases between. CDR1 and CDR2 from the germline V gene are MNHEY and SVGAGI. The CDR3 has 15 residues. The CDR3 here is CASSYTGTGSRVLTF. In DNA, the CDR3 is TGTGCCAGCAGTTACACCGGGACGGGGAGTCGGGTCCTGACTTTC.

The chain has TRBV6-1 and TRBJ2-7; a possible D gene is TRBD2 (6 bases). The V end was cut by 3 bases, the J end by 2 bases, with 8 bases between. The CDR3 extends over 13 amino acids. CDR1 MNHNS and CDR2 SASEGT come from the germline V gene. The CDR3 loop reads CASSDGGPYEQYF. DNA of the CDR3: TGTGCCAGCAGTGATGGAGGGCCCTACGAGCAGTACTTC.

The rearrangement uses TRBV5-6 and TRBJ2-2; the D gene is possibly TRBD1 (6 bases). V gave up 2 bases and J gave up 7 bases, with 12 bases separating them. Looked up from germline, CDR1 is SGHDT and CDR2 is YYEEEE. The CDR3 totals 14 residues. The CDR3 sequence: CASSFGGFVGELFF. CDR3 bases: TGTGCCAGCAGCTTTGGGGGCTTTGTCGGGGAGCTGTTTTTT. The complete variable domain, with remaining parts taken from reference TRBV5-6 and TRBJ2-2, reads DAGVTQSPTHLIKTRGQQVTLRCSPKSGHDTVSWYQQALGQGPQFIFQYYEEEERQRGNFPDRFSGHQFPNYSSELNVNALLLGDSALYLCASSFGGFVGELFFGEGSRLTVL.

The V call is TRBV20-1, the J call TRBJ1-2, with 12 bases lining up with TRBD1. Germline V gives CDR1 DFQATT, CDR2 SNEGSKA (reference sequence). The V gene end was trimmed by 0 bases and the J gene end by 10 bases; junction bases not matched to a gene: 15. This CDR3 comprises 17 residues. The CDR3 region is CSARDWEPGQGARDYTF. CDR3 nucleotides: TGCAGTGCTAGAGATTGGGAGCCGGGACAGGGGGCGCGAGACTACACCTTC.

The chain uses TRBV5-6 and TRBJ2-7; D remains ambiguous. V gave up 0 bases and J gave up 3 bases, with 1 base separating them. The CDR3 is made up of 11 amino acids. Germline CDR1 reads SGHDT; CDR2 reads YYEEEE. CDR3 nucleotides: TGTGCCAGCAGCTTGGGCTACGAGCAGTACTTC. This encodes CASSLGYEQYF. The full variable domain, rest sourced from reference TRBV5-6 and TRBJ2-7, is DAGVTQSPTHLIKTRGQQVTLRCSPKSGHDTVSWYQQALGQGPQFIFQYYEEEERQRGNFPDRFSGHQFPNYSSELNVNALLLGDSALYLCASSLGYEQYFGPGTRLTVT.

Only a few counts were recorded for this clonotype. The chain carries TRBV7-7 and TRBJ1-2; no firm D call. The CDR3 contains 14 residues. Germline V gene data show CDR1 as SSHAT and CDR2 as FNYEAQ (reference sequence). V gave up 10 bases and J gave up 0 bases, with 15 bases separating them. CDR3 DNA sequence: TGTGCCACCCCCTTCGAGATAACTAACTATGGCTACACCTTC. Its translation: CATPFEITNYGYTF.

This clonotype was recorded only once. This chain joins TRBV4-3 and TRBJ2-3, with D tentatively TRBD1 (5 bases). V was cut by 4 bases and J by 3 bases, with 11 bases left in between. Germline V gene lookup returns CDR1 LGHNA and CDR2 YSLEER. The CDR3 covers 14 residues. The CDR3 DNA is TGCGCCAGCAGCCTTCAGGGTGGAACAGATACGCAGTATTTT. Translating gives CASSLQGGTDTQYF.

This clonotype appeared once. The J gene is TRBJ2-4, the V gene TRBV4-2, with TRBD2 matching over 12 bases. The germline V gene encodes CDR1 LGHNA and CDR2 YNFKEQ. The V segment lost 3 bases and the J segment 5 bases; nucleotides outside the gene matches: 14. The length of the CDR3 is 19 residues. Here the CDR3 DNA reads TGTGCCAGCAGCCATATCAGAATGACTAGCGGGGGTTGGGAAAACATTCAGTACTTC. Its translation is CASSHIRMTSGGWENIQYF.

CDR3 sequence reads: CASSLDRITAEAFF. CDR3 DNA: TGTGCCAGCAGTCTCGACAGGATAACCGCTGAAGCTTTCTTT. The chain recombines TRBV2 with TRBJ1-1; D is possibly TRBD1 (6 bases). V was cut by 5 bases and J by 6 bases, with 16 bases left in between. The V gene's germline CDR1 is SNHLY and CDR2 FYNNEI. The length of the CDR3 is 14 residues.

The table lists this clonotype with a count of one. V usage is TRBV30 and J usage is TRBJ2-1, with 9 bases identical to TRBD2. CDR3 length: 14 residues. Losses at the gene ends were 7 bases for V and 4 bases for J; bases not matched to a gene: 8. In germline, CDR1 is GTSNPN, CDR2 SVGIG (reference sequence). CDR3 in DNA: TGTGCCTATAAAGCGGGGGGCATATACAATGAGCAGTTCTTC. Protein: CAYKAGGIYNEQFF.

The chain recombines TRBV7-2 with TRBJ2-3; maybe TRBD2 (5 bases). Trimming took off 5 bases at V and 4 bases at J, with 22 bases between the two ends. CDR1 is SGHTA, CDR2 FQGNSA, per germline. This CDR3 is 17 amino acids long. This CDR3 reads CASSPSKAASFPDTQYF. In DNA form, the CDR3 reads TGTGCCAGCAGCCCCTCAAAAGCGGCCTCCTTCCCAGATACGCAGTATTTT.

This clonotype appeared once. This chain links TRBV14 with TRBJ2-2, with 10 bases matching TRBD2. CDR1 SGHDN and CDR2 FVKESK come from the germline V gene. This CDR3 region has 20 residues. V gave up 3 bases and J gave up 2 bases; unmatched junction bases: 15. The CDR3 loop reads CASSQGPRGGLAANTGELFF. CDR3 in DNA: TGTGCCAGCAGCCAGGGTCCTAGGGGCGGACTAGCGGCTAACACCGGGGAGCTGTTTTTT.

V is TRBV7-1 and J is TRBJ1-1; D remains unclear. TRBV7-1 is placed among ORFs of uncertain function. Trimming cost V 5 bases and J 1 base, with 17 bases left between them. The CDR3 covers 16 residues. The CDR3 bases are TGTGCCAGCAGCGCAACCTTCGGAGGTTCGAACACTGAAGCTTTCTTT. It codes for CASSATFGGSNTEAFF.

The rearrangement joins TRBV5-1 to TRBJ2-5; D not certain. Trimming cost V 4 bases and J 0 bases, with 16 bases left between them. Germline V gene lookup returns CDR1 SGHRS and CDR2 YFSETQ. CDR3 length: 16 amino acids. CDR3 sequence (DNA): TGCGCCAGCAGCCCTGGACCCCTCGGGTACCAAGAGACCCAGTACTTC. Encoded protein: CASSPGPLGYQETQYF. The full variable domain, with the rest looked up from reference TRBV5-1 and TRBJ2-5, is KAGVTQTPRYLIKTRGQQVTLSCSPISGHRSVSWYQQTPGQGLQFLFEYFSETQRNKGNFPGRFSGRQFSNSRSEMNVSTLELGDSALYLCASSPGPLGYQETQYFGPGTRLLVL.

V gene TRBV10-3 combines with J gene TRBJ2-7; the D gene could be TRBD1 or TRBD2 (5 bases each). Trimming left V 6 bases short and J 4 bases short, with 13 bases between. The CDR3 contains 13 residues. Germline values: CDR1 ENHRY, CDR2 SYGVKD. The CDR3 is CAIRGDRRYEQYF. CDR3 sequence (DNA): TGTGCCATCAGGGGGGATCGGAGATACGAGCAGTACTTC.

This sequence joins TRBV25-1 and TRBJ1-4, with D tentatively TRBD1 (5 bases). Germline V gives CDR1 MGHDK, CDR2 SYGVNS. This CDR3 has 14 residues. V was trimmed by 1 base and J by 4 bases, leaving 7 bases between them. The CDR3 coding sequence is TGTGCCAGCAGTGAATCGGGGGTTAATGAAAAACTGTTTTTT. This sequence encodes CASSESGVNEKLFF.